Below, 10 T cell receptor beta chains from the same sample are listed, as sequenced in a study of molecular identifiers for immune sequencing clone quantification. In TCRdb, the PCR reads were re-called with MiXCR into one record per CDR3 protein. The sample lists about 630,000 distinct CDR3 sequences, roughly 27% occurring once. The sample consisted of naive CD8+ T cells from blood, with Jurkat cell RNA spiked in. The subset: FACS-sorted CD8+CD4-CCR7+CD45RA+ naive T cells. The receptors stem from a human donor in good health. Some libraries in this study had Jurkat cell RNA spiked in.

The V call is TRBV29-1, the J call TRBJ2-1, with TRBD2 as a possible D gene (5 bases). Germline V CDR1 and CDR2: SQVTM, ANQGSEA. The V end was cut by 7 bases, the J end by 0 bases, with 16 bases between. The CDR3 extends over 15 amino acids. The CDR3 nucleotides are TGCAGCGCACGCGTGCGGGTAAGCTCCTACAATGAGCAGTTCTTC. The encoded protein is CSARVRVSSYNEQFF.

A note on this clonotype: A read error is the likely source, as a far larger clone sits one nucleotide away. The CDR3 carries no conserved terminal phenylalanine or tryptophan, so it likely arises from a read error. The V gene is TRBV7-6, the J gene TRBJ2-5; D unclear. Germline V gene sequence: CDR1 SGHVS, CDR2 FNYEAQ. V gave up 5 bases and J gave up 1 base, with 5 bases separating them. The CDR3 is 12 residues long. This chain's CDR3 is CASSPSQETQYC. The CDR3 region has the DNA TGTGCCAGCAGCCCCTCCCAAGAGACCCAGTACTGC.

This chain links TRBV7-9 with TRBJ1-1, with TRBD1 matching 10 bases. The CDR3 spans 17 residues. CDR1 and CDR2 (germline): SEHNR, FQNEAQ (reference sequence). The junction had 15 bases not matched to a gene; V was cut back by 5 bases and J by 6 bases. The CDR3 DNA sequence: TGTGCCAGCAGCCCCGTCCCGGGACAGGGGCGCAGGGCTGAAGCTTTCTTT. This codes for CASSPVPGQGRRAEAFF. Complete variable domain (other parts from reference TRBV7-9 and TRBJ1-1): DTGVSQNPRHKITKRGQNVTFRCDPISEHNRLYWYRQTLGQGPEFLTYFQNEAQLEKSRLLSDRFSAERPKGSFSTLEIQRTEQGDSAMYLCASSPVPGQGRRAEAFFGQGTRLTVV.

This rearrangement joins TRBV15 to TRBJ2-2, with TRBD1 identical over 8 bases. Germline loops: CDR1 LNHNV, CDR2 YYDKDF (reference sequence). The CDR3 has 14 residues. V lost 8 bases and J lost 6; bases outside the gene matches: 8. This CDR3 is CATCKDRAAGELFF. The CDR3, as DNA: TGTGCCACCTGCAAGGACAGGGCCGCCGGGGAGCTGTTTTTT.

A remark on this clonotype: This may be a read error, as it is one base from a much larger clone. In nucleotides, the CDR3 is TGCGCCAGCAACCCGCGGACAGGGGGCGTTACTGAAGCTTTCTTT. Residues: CASNPRTGGVTEAFF. This chain links TRBV5-1 with TRBJ1-1, with 11 bases identical to TRBD1. The CDR3 is made up of 15 amino acids. CDR1 and CDR2 from the germline V gene are SGHRS and YFSETQ. The junction had 9 bases not matched to a gene; V was cut back by 6 bases and J by 5 bases.

This chain connects TRBV11-2 to TRBJ1-1; D is perhaps TRBD1 (6 bases). Per the germline V gene, CDR1 is SGHAT and CDR2 is FQNNGV. CDR3 length: 18 residues. V was shortened by 1 base and J by 7 bases, with 25 bases between the two germline ends. The CDR3 sequence: CASSLVSCRGNRRCEAFF. The CDR3 nucleotides are TGTGCCAGCAGCTTAGTTTCATGCAGGGGCAATCGTAGGTGTGAAGCTTTCTTT.

This chain joins TRBV2 and TRBJ2-7, with 7 bases aligning to TRBD1. The CDR3 spans 14 residues. Germline CDR1 is SNHLY and CDR2 is FYNNEI. V lost 3 bases, J lost 5 bases, and 7 bases stayed unmatched. DNA for the CDR3: TGTGCCAGCAGTGACGAGACAGGGTTCCACGAGCAGTACTTC. Amino acid sequence: CASSDETGFHEQYF.

This clonotype was recorded at least ten times. This sequence joins TRBV6-2 or TRBV6-3 and TRBJ2-5; 11 bases align to TRBD2. The CDR3 contains 15 residues. The germline V gene encodes CDR1 MNHEY and CDR2 SVGEGT. Unmatched junction bases numbered 5, after V lost 6 bases and J lost 2 bases. The CDR3 region has the DNA TGTGCCAGCAGCTCCGGGACTAGCGGACAAGAGACCCAGTACTTC. This codes for CASSSGTSGQETQYF.

In its sample, this clonotype was seen a few times. The genes are TRBV4-3 and TRBJ2-1; D is undetermined. This CDR3 contains 17 residues. The germline CDR1 and CDR2 sequences are LGHNA and YSLEER. V lost 4 bases and J lost 3, with 19 bases in between. CDR3 loop: CASSPSVSFVGYNEQFF. CDR3 coding DNA: TGCGCCAGCAGCCCGTCTGTCAGTTTCGTGGGCTACAATGAGCAGTTCTTC.

This clonotype was recorded many times. The chain employs TRBV20-1 and TRBJ2-5; D possibly corresponds to TRBD1 (5 bases). The V gene's germline CDR1 is DFQATT and CDR2 SNEGSKA (reference sequence). The CDR3 contains 14 residues. Trimming left V 3 bases short and J 0 bases short, with 11 bases between. CDR3 sequence: CSASVPRDQETQYF. In nucleotides, the CDR3 is TGCAGTGCTAGCGTTCCCAGGGACCAAGAGACCCAGTACTTC.